Below are 14 T cell receptor beta chains sequenced from a single sample in a study of PD-L1 blockade in urothelial cancer. The protocol was immunoSEQ multiplex PCR, while the TCRdb copy is restricted to in-frame clones and leaves out a portion. In the table there are 55,000 to 70,000 clones, 86% of which are singletons. Sequencing was performed on PBMCs, taken around atezolizumab (anti-PD-L1) treatment. The receptor source for this set is a middle-aged man with urothelial cancer.

This chain uses TRBV2 with TRBJ2-5, with 8 bases fitting TRBD1. CDR3 length equals 15 residues. Germline CDR1 is SNHLY and CDR2 is FYNNEI. V shed 1 base and J 5 bases; nucleotides not matched to a gene: 6. The DNA of the CDR3 is TGTGCCAGCAGTGAAGTCCGGACAGGGCGGGAGACCCAGTACTTC. As protein: CASSEVRTGRETQYF.

The J gene is TRBJ2-1, the V gene TRBV9, with 7 bases identical to TRBD2. Germline-derived CDR1 and CDR2 are SGDLS and YYNGEE. The CDR3 sequence is 14 residues long. V shed 2 bases and J 7 bases; nucleotides not matched to a gene: 6. The CDR3 DNA reads TGTGCCAGCAGCGTTCTAGCGGAGCGAAATGAGCAGTTCTTC. Translated, it gives CASSVLAERNEQFF.

This clone was recorded a few times. The chain couples TRBV25-1 to TRBJ1-1; 7 positions match TRBD1. The CDR3 has 14 amino acids. Germline CDR1 MGHDK, CDR2 SYGVNS. V lost 4 bases and J lost 3; bases outside the gene matches: 5. The CDR3 nucleotides read TGTGCCAGCAGTGGGTACAGGGGAGACACTGAAGCTTTCTTT. Protein product: CASSGYRGDTEAFF. Using reference TRBV25-1 and TRBJ1-1 for the parts outside the CDR3, the full variable domain is EADIYQTPRYLVIGTGKKITLECSQTMGHDKMYWYQQDPGMELHLIHYSYGVNSTEKGDLSSESTVSRIRTEHFPLTLESARPSHTSQYLCASSGYRGDTEAFFGQGTRLTVV.

The gene calls are TRBV11-2 and TRBJ2-3; 7 bases are shared with TRBD2. Germline V gene data show CDR1 as SGHAT and CDR2 as FQNNGV. The CDR3 has 15 amino acids. The V and J ends lost 1 base and 4 bases, in that order; junction bases with no gene match: 5. The CDR3 loop is CASSLVRRGADTQYF. The CDR3 nucleotides read TGTGCCAGCAGCTTAGTTCGCCGGGGGGCAGATACGCAGTATTTT.

V gene TRBV25-1 combines with J gene TRBJ1-3; 10 bases agree with TRBD1. The germline CDR1 and CDR2 sequences are MGHDK and SYGVNS. The CDR3 is 14 residues long. V was pared by 6 bases and J by 6 bases, with 5 bases of the junction left unmatched. The CDR3 reads CASRGQGKENTIYF. The CDR3 bases are TGTGCCAGCAGGGGACAGGGGAAAGAAAACACCATATATTTT. Full variable domain (outside the CDR3, taken from reference TRBV25-1 and TRBJ1-3): EADIYQTPRYLVIGTGKKITLECSQTMGHDKMYWYQQDPGMELHLIHYSYGVNSTEKGDLSSESTVSRIRTEHFPLTLESARPSHTSQYLCASRGQGKENTIYFGEGSWLTVV.

The J gene is TRBJ2-3, the V gene TRBV30, with TRBD2 identical over 10 bases. Germline values: CDR1 GTSNPN, CDR2 SVGIG (reference sequence). CDR3 length: 15 residues. V was pared by 5 bases and J by 4 bases, with 9 bases of the junction left unmatched. The chain's CDR3 is CAWGAGTSVADTQYF. CDR3 nucleotide sequence: TGTGCCTGGGGTGCCGGGACTAGCGTAGCAGATACGCAGTATTTT. Together with reference TRBV30 and TRBJ2-3, the CDR3 gives the full variable domain: SQTIHQWPATLVQPVGSPLSLECTVEGTSNPNLYWYRQAAGRGLQLLFYSVGIGQISSEVPQNLSASRPQDRQFILSSKKLLLSDSGFYLCAWGAGTSVADTQYFGPGTRLTVL.

J is TRBJ2-3 and V is TRBV19; D unresolved. Trimming cost V 5 bases and J 1 base, with 10 bases left between them. The germline gives CDR1 LNHDA, CDR2 SQIVND (reference sequence). The CDR3 consists of 14 residues. The CDR3 spells CASSPGYGTDTQYF. DNA for the CDR3: TGTGCCAGTAGTCCCGGTTACGGCACAGATACGCAGTATTTT.

This chain joins TRBV5-1 and TRBJ2-7, with 11 bases fitting TRBD2. The germline CDR1 and CDR2 sequences are SGHRS and YFSETQ. Trimming removed 0 bases from V and 2 bases from J; junction bases left unmatched: 10. This CDR3 spans 18 amino acids. The CDR3 loop reads CASSLEDVRLAGPYEQYF. In nucleotides, the CDR3 is TGCGCCAGCAGCTTGGAAGATGTGAGACTAGCGGGGCCCTACGAGCAGTACTTC.

The chain joins TRBV7-8 to TRBJ2-5, with no clear D. The V gene lost 5 bases and the J gene lost 4 bases, with 17 bases spanning the gap. The CDR3 extends over 15 amino acids. CDR1 SGHVS and CDR2 FQNEAQ come from the germline V gene. The CDR3 region is CASSARYPTSETQYF. CDR3 nucleotide sequence: TGTGCCAGCAGCGCGCGGTACCCTACATCAGAGACCCAGTACTTC.

The V gene is TRBV30, the J gene TRBJ1-6; 7 bases are a match to TRBD1. This CDR3 has 14 amino acids. Germline CDR1 reads GTSNPN; CDR2 reads SVGIG (reference sequence). Germline trimming cut 6 bases from V and 2 bases from J; bases unmatched to any gene: 4. CDR3 in amino acids: CACPGGPYNSPLHF. The CDR3 DNA sequence: TGTGCCTGCCCAGGGGGTCCCTATAATTCACCCCTCCACTTT.

V usage is TRBV9 and J usage is TRBJ2-7, with D unresolved. The CDR3 length is 14 residues. Germline V CDR1 and CDR2: SGDLS, YYNGEE. Trimming removed 3 bases from V and 5 bases from J, with 15 bases in between. The DNA for the CDR3 is TGTGCCAGCAGCGCTACCGCCAATGTAAACGAGCAGTACTTC. This encodes CASSATANVNEQYF.

The V gene is TRBV4-2, the J gene TRBJ2-7, with 8 bases fitting TRBD1. The CDR3 contains 15 residues. J gave up 5 bases and V 4 bases, and 10 bases lay outside the gene matches. Germline V gives CDR1 LGHNA, CDR2 YNFKEQ. The CDR3 loop reads CASSLRGRGLDEQYF. DNA for the CDR3: TGTGCCAGCAGCCTCAGGGGCAGGGGGCTGGACGAGCAGTACTTC.

The rearrangement links TRBV4-2 to TRBJ2-1, with TRBD1 matching 7 bases. Germline values: CDR1 LGHNA, CDR2 YNFKEQ. The V and J ends lost 1 base and 5 bases, in that order; junction bases with no gene match: 2. The CDR3 length is 14 residues. CDR3 coding DNA: TGTGCCAGCAGCCAAGGGGACAGTAACAATGAGCAGTTCTTC. The encoded protein is CASSQGDSNNEQFF.

The V gene is TRBV7-9, the J gene TRBJ2-1; no firm D call. Germline assignment: CDR1 SEHNR and CDR2 FQNEAQ (reference sequence). V dropped 3 bases and J dropped 4 bases, with 10 bases sitting between them. The CDR3 covers 14 residues. The CDR3: CASSFPPHYNEQFF. CDR3 nucleotides: TGTGCCAGCAGCTTCCCCCCACATTACAATGAGCAGTTCTTC.